The 8 T cell receptor beta chains reported below all come from one sample, sequenced in a study of response to subunit inactivated influenza vaccine. TCRdb re-called the RT-PCR reads with MiXCR, one entry per CDR3 protein. The data show around 300,000 distinct CDR3 sequences, with 22% seen just once and over 9% held by the top ten. The specimen comprised PBMCs from blood, sampled around 22 months after vaccination. The source of these receptors is a man aged 50 to 69 who received an inactivated influenza vaccine.

The chain links TRBV6-2 or TRBV6-3 to TRBJ1-2; maybe TRBD1 (5 bases). Germline V gene sequence: CDR1 MNHEY, CDR2 SVGEGT. The CDR3 loop spans 13 amino acids. Trimming left V 5 bases short and J 8 bases short, with 15 bases between. For the CDR3, the DNA is TGTGCCAGCAGTCAAGGGACGTTCCTAGGCTACACCTTC. Protein: CASSQGTFLGYTF.

CDR3 in amino acids: CASTKRETQYF. In DNA form, the CDR3 reads TGTGCCAGCACCAAGCGGGAGACCCAGTACTTC. This rearrangement joins TRBV7-9 to TRBJ2-5, with D maybe TRBD2 (5 bases). CDR1 SEHNR and CDR2 FQNEAQ come from the germline V gene (reference sequence). Trimming pared 7 bases from V and 5 bases from J, leaving 8 bases between. The CDR3 contains 11 residues. Supplemented by reference TRBV7-9 and TRBJ2-5, the full variable domain reads DTGVSQNPRHKITKRGQNVTFRCDPISEHNRLYWYRQTLGQGPEFLTYFQNEAQLEKSRLLSDRFSAERPKGSFSTLEIQRTEQGDSAMYLCASTKRETQYFGPGTRLLVL.

This clonotype was found a few times. The V call is TRBV6-4, the J call TRBJ2-2; 9 bases are a match to TRBD1. Trimming removed 2 bases from V and 3 bases from J; junction bases left unmatched: 4. This CDR3 is built from 16 residues. Germline V gives CDR1 MRHNA, CDR2 SNTAGT. The CDR3 coding sequence is TGTGCCAGCAGTGACCGAGGACAGGGGTACACCGGGGAGCTGTTTTTT. This sequence encodes CASSDRGQGYTGELFF.

DNA of the CDR3: TGTGCCAGCAGCCAATGGCGGAGGGATGAGCAGTTCTTC. Translated, it gives CASSQWRRDEQFF. The gene calls are TRBV11-2 and TRBJ2-1; tentative D call: TRBD2 (6 bases). The V end lost 5 bases, the J end lost 8 bases, and 13 bases lay between the germline ends. Germline V CDR1 and CDR2: SGHAT, FQNNGV. The CDR3 contains 13 residues. The full variable domain, completed using reference TRBV11-2 and TRBJ2-1, is EAGVAQSPRYKIIEKRQSVAFWCNPISGHATLYWYQQILGQGPKLLIQFQNNGVVDDSQLPKDRFSAERLKGVDSTLKIQPAKLEDSAVYLCASSQWRRDEQFFGPGTRLTVL.

This clonotype was seen many times. The rearrangement uses TRBV4-3 and TRBJ1-1; D uncertain. CDR3 length: 14 amino acids. Germline loops: CDR1 LGHNA, CDR2 YSLEER. V gave up 1 base and J gave up 0 bases, with 6 bases separating them. Here the CDR3 DNA reads TGCGCCAGCAGCCAAGGAAATTTGAACACTGAAGCTTTCTTT. Protein: CASSQGNLNTEAFF.

This clonotype has a count of ten or more. The rearrangement uses TRBV12-3 or TRBV12-4 and TRBJ1-2; D perhaps matches TRBD1 (5 bases). The CDR3 covers 12 residues. V was shortened by 6 bases and J by 6 bases, with 11 bases between the two germline ends. CDR3 region: CASSLGDDGYTF. As DNA, the CDR3 is TGTGCCAGCAGCCTGGGGGACGATGGCTACACCTTC.

Comment on this clonotype: Germline and junction disagree at one end, which may indicate a read error. The rearrangement links TRBV7-9 to TRBJ1-5, with D unresolved. Germline CDR1 and CDR2: SEHNR and FQNEAQ (reference sequence). The length of the CDR3 is 12 residues. The CDR3 reads CASSLGVAERAF. CDR3 bases: TGTGCCAGCAGCTTAGGGGTAGCGGAACGCGCTTTT.

The chain uses TRBV10-3 and TRBJ2-3; D remains ambiguous. Germline CDR1 reads ENHRY; CDR2 reads SYGVKD. This CDR3 has 12 residues. The ends were cut back, 10 bases at V and 1 base at J, with 9 bases in the middle. This chain's CDR3 is CATSEGTDTQYF. The CDR3, as DNA: TGTGCCACCTCAGAGGGCACAGATACGCAGTATTTT.